This T cell receptor (beta chain) was identified in a study of T cell repertoires in cytomegalovirus infection. Whole-study context: As its CMV epitopes, the study selected recently identified HLA-C-restricted and well-studied HLA-B-restricted targets. Shared public TCR beta signatures pointed to both CMV infection and a matching HLA type. Findings of the study overall: There were carriers of CMV plus the relevant HLA, and cumulative public TCR beta family frequency identified them. HLA-C-restricted, CMV-specific TCR beta clonotypes were dominant ex vivo.

The CDR3 extends over 15 amino acids. CDR1 and CDR2 from the germline V gene are MGHRA and YSYEKL. The V and J ends lost 6 bases and 5 bases, in that order; junction bases with no gene match: 5. TCRdb redid the calling of the reads with MiXCR, one entry per CDR3 protein. Here the sample spans 370,000 or so distinct CDR3 sequences, 34% being singletons. A few counts support this clonotype. Its antigen remains unidentified. This sample comprised cultured PBMCs, obtained from culture after CMV antigen stimulation. This chain uses TRBV4-1 with TRBJ2-3; TRBD2 agrees at 13 bases. The TCR was taken from a human donor in good health (CMV status not recorded). Some clones in this sample may be carry-over from other donors' samples. The CDR3 region has the DNA TGCGCCAGCAGAACGACTAGCGGGAGGTTAGATACGCAGTATTTT. It encodes CASRTTSGRLDTQYF.